Shown below are 20 T cell receptor beta chains from a single sample sequenced in a study of blood T cell repertoires in COVID-19 (dated by TCRdb to between 2020 and 2021). Library creation used the immunoSEQ multiplex PCR assay. TCRdb mirrors the immuneACCESS table, restricted to in-frame sequences. Some clones are absent from its copies; in checked studies, under half trace to an unresolved V gene, and the reason for the others is unknown. For this sample the table gives around 230,000 clones, of which about nine tenths were detected only once. Jointly, the top ten make up around 7.8% of the sample. Sequenced: peripheral blood. These receptors originate from a man in his sixties who had recovered from COVID-19.

The chain is built from TRBV4-2 and TRBJ1-2; D is perhaps TRBD1 (5 bases). Per germline, CDR1 LGHNA and CDR2 YNFKEQ. The CDR3 has 15 residues. Trimming removed 2 bases from V and 4 bases from J, with 14 bases in between. CDR3 residues: CASSQSIAGPYGYTF. CDR3 nucleotides: TGTGCCAGCAGCCAATCTATAGCAGGGCCCTATGGCTACACCTTC.

The chain couples TRBV30 to TRBJ1-1; the D is unclear. Germline CDR1 reads GTSNPN; CDR2 reads SVGIG (reference sequence). The CDR3 consists of 13 residues. Trimming pared 1 base from V and 0 bases from J, leaving 6 bases between. The CDR3 protein is CAWSETLNTEAFF. CDR3 DNA: TGTGCCTGGAGTGAGACACTGAACACTGAAGCTTTCTTT.

This sequence joins TRBV20-1 and TRBJ1-2, with D perhaps TRBD1 (5 bases). The CDR3 has 11 residues. Germline CDR1 is DFQATT and CDR2 is SNEGSKA (reference sequence). The CDR3 sequence: CSAQGVYGYTF. The CDR3 nucleotides are TGCAGCGCCCAGGGCGTCTATGGCTACACCTTC.

The J gene is TRBJ1-2, the V gene TRBV4-1; D perhaps matches TRBD1 (6 bases). The CDR3 loop spans 15 amino acids. V gave up 1 base and J gave up 7 bases, with 16 bases separating them. Germline values: CDR1 MGHRA, CDR2 YSYEKL. The CDR3 DNA reads TGCGCCAGCAGCCAAGGGGACATCGGCGGTGGTGGCTACACCTTC. This translates into CASSQGDIGGGGYTF.

This chain connects TRBV18 to TRBJ1-3; D perhaps matches TRBD1 (5 bases). V was trimmed by 3 bases and J by 4 bases, leaving 7 bases between them. The germline V gene has CDR1 KGHSH and CDR2 LQKENI. This CDR3 region has 13 residues. CDR3 amino acids: CASSPRQGNTIYF. The CDR3 DNA sequence: TGTGCCAGCTCACCGAGACAGGGAAACACCATATATTTT.

The chain couples TRBV12-3 or TRBV12-4 to TRBJ2-7; 7 positions agree with TRBD1. The CDR3 extends over 12 amino acids. V shed 4 bases and J 11 bases; nucleotides not matched to a gene: 8. CDR3 sequence reads: CASSSTTGFKYF. As DNA, the CDR3 is TGTGCCAGCAGTTCCACGACAGGGTTTAAGTACTTC.

The V call is TRBV6-5, the J call TRBJ1-5; D uncertain. Per the germline V gene, CDR1 is MNHEY and CDR2 is SVGAGI. The CDR3 runs to 13 residues. Trimming took off 7 bases at V and 3 bases at J, with 10 bases between the two ends. The CDR3 bases are TGTGCCAGCAACCAGGCGCCCAATCAGCCCCAGCATTTT. Protein product: CASNQAPNQPQHF.

V is TRBV11-2 and J is TRBJ1-5; D unresolved. V was pared by 1 base and J by 2 bases, with 9 bases between. The length of the CDR3 is 15 residues. Germline values: CDR1 SGHAT, CDR2 FQNNGV. The CDR3 nucleotides read TGTGCCAGCAGCTTAGGCGGATGGGGCAATCAGCCCCAGCATTTT. This codes for CASSLGGWGNQPQHF.

This rearrangement joins TRBV4-1 to TRBJ2-1; TRBD1 aligns across 10 bases. Germline CDR1 is MGHRA and CDR2 is YSYEKL. The CDR3 has 15 residues. Unmatched junction bases numbered 8, after V lost 4 bases and J lost 8 bases. The DNA for the CDR3 is TGCGCCAGCAGCCCTCGGGGACAGGGGAAGGATGAGCAGTTCTTC. Protein: CASSPRGQGKDEQFF.

The chain carries TRBV2 and TRBJ1-2; the D gene is possibly TRBD1 (6 bases). Trimming took 1 base from V and 13 from J, leaving 22 bases between them. Germline V gene data show CDR1 as SNHLY and CDR2 as FYNNEI. This CDR3 contains 15 residues. CDR3 in DNA: TGTGCCAGCAGTGAAGTAGGAGGAGACAGGAGCCCCTGCACCTTC. This gives the protein CASSEVGGDRSPCTF.

This clone has more than one count but fewer than ten. The rearrangement uses TRBV11-2 and TRBJ2-3, with D possibly TRBD2 on 5 matching bases. In germline, CDR1 is SGHAT, CDR2 FQNNGV. Trimming cost V 3 bases and J 1 base, with 8 bases left between them. The CDR3 consists of 14 residues. CDR3 sequence (DNA): TGTGCCAGCAGCTTCGGGCGGGGCACAGATACGCAGTATTTT. The encoded protein is CASSFGRGTDTQYF.

The rearrangement links TRBV13 to TRBJ2-1; D is perhaps TRBD2 (7 bases). Trimming left V 0 bases short and J 9 bases short, with 18 bases between. This CDR3 is built from 16 residues. The germline V gene encodes CDR1 PRHDT and CDR2 FYEKMQ (reference sequence). This chain's CDR3 is CASSLGLRGGLGEQFF. Here the CDR3 DNA reads TGTGCCAGCAGCTTAGGCCTAAGGGGGGGCCTTGGTGAGCAGTTCTTC.

This clone has more than one count but fewer than ten. The rearrangement uses TRBV5-1 and TRBJ2-2; 10 nucleotides match TRBD1. The junction had 7 bases not matched to a gene; V was cut back by 4 bases and J by 4 bases. CDR1 is SGHRS, CDR2 YFSETQ, per germline. The CDR3 is 16 residues long. The CDR3 DNA reads TGCGCCAGCAGCCTAATAGACAGGGGGCCCACCGGGGAGCTGTTTTTT. It encodes CASSLIDRGPTGELFF.

The rearrangement uses TRBV30 and TRBJ2-7; TRBD1 is a possible D gene (5 bases). This CDR3 has 13 amino acids. Deletions cut 2 bases from V and 0 bases from J, with 8 bases between. Looked up from germline, CDR1 is GTSNPN and CDR2 is SVGIG (reference sequence). CDR3 sequence (DNA): TGTGCCTGGAGTCCAGGGTACTCCTACGAGCAGTACTTC. As protein: CAWSPGYSYEQYF.

This chain links TRBV27 with TRBJ2-7; 10 nucleotides agree with TRBD1. Germline loops: CDR1 MNHEY, CDR2 SMNVEV (reference sequence). V shed 5 bases and J 2 bases; nucleotides not matched to a gene: 6. The CDR3 extends over 15 amino acids. CDR3 residues: CASSPGQGRTYEQYF. The CDR3 nucleotides read TGTGCCAGCAGTCCGGGACAGGGGAGGACCTACGAGCAGTACTTC.

In its sample, this clone was seen a few times. The chain couples TRBV19 to TRBJ1-6; D unresolved. Trimming removed 3 bases from V and 10 bases from J, with 10 bases in between. The germline gives CDR1 LNHDA, CDR2 SQIVND (reference sequence). CDR3 length equals 13 residues. The CDR3 reads CASSIGVESPLHF. The CDR3 nucleotides read TGTGCCAGTAGTATTGGAGTCGAATCACCCCTCCACTTT.

This chain uses TRBV6-5 with TRBJ2-7; TRBD1 might be the D (6 bases). The ends were cut back, 0 bases at V and 7 bases at J, with 10 bases in the middle. Germline loops: CDR1 MNHEY, CDR2 SVGAGI. The CDR3 is made up of 13 amino acids. CDR3 nucleotide sequence: TGTGCCAGCAGTTACTCGAGGGGGATTGAGCAGTACTTC. Protein sequence: CASSYSRGIEQYF.

V is TRBV6-1 and J is TRBJ1-1; tentative D call: TRBD1 (6 bases). CDR1 and CDR2 from the germline V gene are MNHNS and SASEGT. V was cut by 5 bases and J by 1 base, with 11 bases left in between. The CDR3 is 14 residues long. This chain's CDR3 is CASSTGFGNTEAFF. DNA for the CDR3: TGTGCCAGCAGTACAGGGTTTGGGAACACTGAAGCTTTCTTT.

V usage is TRBV19 and J usage is TRBJ2-1; 7 positions match TRBD2. Germline V gives CDR1 LNHDA, CDR2 SQIVND (reference sequence). Trimming at V came to 4 bases and at J to 3 bases, leaving 6 bases not matched to a gene. This CDR3 is 15 amino acids long. The CDR3 sequence: CASSNTGGYYNEQFF. In DNA, the CDR3 is TGTGCCAGTAGTAATACCGGGGGGTACTACAATGAGCAGTTCTTC.

A note on this clone: A much bigger clone sits one base away, suggesting this may be a read error. Other DNA sequences in this specimen translate into the identical CDR3. The chain is built from TRBV5-1 and TRBJ2-7, with TRBD1 matching over 9 bases. V was pared by 4 bases and J by 1 base, with 3 bases of the junction left unmatched. The CDR3 is 14 residues long. Germline lookup yields CDR1 SGHRS and CDR2 YFSETQ. The CDR3 reads CASSSGTGSYEQYF. Written as DNA, the CDR3 is TGCGCCAGCAGCAGCGGGACAGGGTCCTACGAGCAGTACTTC.